This T cell receptor (beta chain) stems from a study of cytomegalovirus exposure and HLA in healthy donors. Study findings and constraints: Association of a missense DCLRE1C variant with TCR beta V- and J-gene trimming was reported in a later analysis. According to a later analysis, donors in an Asian-associated ancestry cluster reportedly had fewer N-insertions than the roughly 670-donor mean. With DRB1 most and HLA-C fewest, TCR association rates differed between HLA loci in a later analysis.

Points on this clone: Its target is unknown.

The PCR made use of 60 Vbeta and 13 Jbeta primers. Per the authors' pipeline: A later analysis counted 65 million to 95 million unique TCR beta chains, around 12 million shared. The protocol was immunoSEQ multiplex PCR, while the TCRdb copy is restricted to in-frame clones and leaves out a portion. The V and J calls and the clone size are those of that table, but D and trimming were determined from the DNA. The sample has roughly 230,000 clones; nearly 95% are singletons. V gave up 4 bases and J gave up 1 base, with 10 bases separating them. CDR3 length: 13 residues. Germline CDR1 reads SQVTM; CDR2 reads ANQGSEA.

The sequenced sample was PBMCs. The clonotype originates from a girl aged 2 to 10 in good health and CMV-seronegative. The chain couples TRBV29-1 to TRBJ1-1, with TRBD1 as a possible D gene (6 bases). The CDR3 sequence: CSVGGHPNTEAFF. The CDR3 DNA reads TGCAGCGTTGGGGGACATCCGAACACTGAAGCTTTCTTT.